Below, one T cell receptor (beta chain) is given with its context. This entry belongs to a study of blood T cell repertoires in COVID-19. In the original analysis: How many nucleated cells were present was estimated from reference gene primer amplification. Produced via immunoSEQ multiplex PCR; TCRdb's table is partial and in-frame only. V and J calls and clone size are copied from that table; D and trimming were computed from the DNA. The repertoire consists of around 150,000 clones, with about 80% occurring once and the leading ten covering more than 6%. The CDR3 runs to 15 residues. Germline V lookup: CDR1 KGHSH, CDR2 LQKENI. Trimming cost V 2 bases and J 0 bases, with 10 bases left between them.

This TCR derives from a woman aged 40-49 years with COVID-19, enrolled during active disease. The sequenced sample consisted of peripheral blood. This chain connects TRBV18 to TRBJ1-1; tentatively, D is TRBD1 (5 bases). CDR3 region: CASSPDSPMNTEAFF. The CDR3 DNA reads TGTGCCAGCTCACCAGACAGTCCTATGAACACTGAAGCTTTCTTT.